This T cell receptor beta chain was observed in a study of T-cell reconstitution after alpha-beta-depleted transplantation in children. Whole-study findings and limits: The origin of alpha-beta T cells about two months after transplant was reportedly several hundred expanded graft clones.

In germline, CDR1 is MNHNS, CDR2 SASEGT. This CDR3 has 16 amino acids. The junction had 7 bases not matched to a gene; V was cut back by 3 bases and J by 1 base. In its sample, this clonotype was seen many times. Antigen unknown. Unique molecular identifiers were used in preparing the TCRbeta library. Via MiXCR, TCRdb re-called the PCR reads, giving one row per CDR3 protein. The repertoire holds just under 250,000 distinct CDR3 sequences, with about 26% as singletons. This specimen was PBMCs, taken before TCRalphabeta/CD19-depleted stem cell transplant. This sequence joins TRBV6-1 and TRBJ2-7; TRBD2 matches 9 bases. This receptor was identified in a girl aged 2-10 years with Fanconi anemia, due to receive a stem cell transplant. CDR3 loop: CASSDFGGRGSYEQYF. The DNA of the CDR3 is TGTGCCAGCAGTGATTTCGGCGGGAGGGGTTCCTACGAGCAGTACTTC.